The rows below give T cell receptor beta chains drawn from one sample of a study of beta chain features in type 1 diabetes. The method was immunoSEQ multiplex PCR; TCRdb's version includes in-frame clones alone and lacks a portion of them. The table includes 150,000 or so clones, approximately 9.2% detected once. The sequenced material came from central memory CD4+ T cells from blood. These TCRs come from a man aged 18 to 29 in good health. Each CDR3 is given with its conserved first and last residue. D genes are given only for firm matches. Clone size, where shown, is once, few, many, or a class for clones that have expanded.

CDR3aa	CDR3nt	v_gene	abundance	j_gene	d_gene
CASSYSGTVREQYF	TGTGCCAGCAGTTACTCGGGGACAGTACGGGAGCAGTACTTC	TRBV6-6	.	TRBJ2-7	TRBD1
CASSLVAGGSSYNEQFF	TGTGCCAGCAGCTTAGTTGCGGGGGGGAGCTCCTACAATGAGCAGTTCTTC	TRBV7-2	few	TRBJ2-1	TRBD2
CASKTGDNSPLHF	TGTGCCAGCAAGACAGGGGACAATTCACCCCTCCACTTT	TRBV19	few	TRBJ1-6	TRBD1
CASSLGAGAETQYF	TGTGCCAGCAGCTTGGGGGCGGGGGCCGAGACCCAGTACTTC	TRBV7-8	.	TRBJ2-5	.
CASSLGGYEQFF	TGTGCCAGCAGCTTGGGAGGGTATGAGCAGTTCTTC	TRBV7-9	.	TRBJ2-1	TRBD2
CASSLGGTYEQYF	TGTGCCAGCAGCCTGGGAGGGACCTACGAGCAGTACTTC	TRBV5-4	few	TRBJ2-7	TRBD2
CAWRVRGTNTGELFF	TGTGCCTGGAGAGTGAGGGGGACGAACACCGGGGAGCTGTTTTTT	TRBV30	.	TRBJ2-2	.
CASSVASGGLQETQYF	TGTGCCAGCAGCGTAGCTAGCGGGGGCCTCCAAGAGACCCAGTACTTC	TRBV9	.	TRBJ2-5	TRBD2
CASSRRAGGLETQYF	TGTGCCAGCAGTCGCAGGGCAGGGGGCCTTGAGACCCAGTACTTC	TRBV6-5	.	TRBJ2-5	TRBD1
CASTGQVHEQYF	TGTGCCAGCACTGGGCAGGTCCACGAGCAGTACTTC	TRBV28	.	TRBJ2-7	.
CASSPGQGFQPQHF	TGTGCCAGCTCACCTGGACAGGGCTTCCAGCCCCAGCATTTT	TRBV18	.	TRBJ1-5	TRBD1
CASSSGKETQYF	TGTGCCAGCAGCTCCGGGAAAGAGACCCAGTACTTC	TRBV7-2	.	TRBJ2-5	.
CASSNHRQGEDGYTF	TGTGCCAGCAGCAACCACCGACAGGGGGAAGATGGCTACACCTTC	TRBV7-2	few	TRBJ1-2	TRBD1
CASSRGWEGYTF	TGTGCCAGCAGCCGCGGGTGGGAGGGCTACACCTTC	TRBV28	many	TRBJ1-2	.
CASSFSPDTQYF	TGTGCCAGCAGTTTTAGTCCAGATACGCAGTATTTT	TRBV27	few	TRBJ2-3	.
CASSLSSAGRSTDTQYF	TGTGCCAGCAGCTTAAGTAGTGCGGGGAGGTCCACAGATACGCAGTATTTT	TRBV11-2	.	TRBJ2-3	.
CASSASGTRTHEQFF	TGTGCCAGCAGCGCCTCCGGGACTAGGACGCATGAGCAGTTCTTC	TRBV7-6	few	TRBJ2-1	TRBD2
CASSVGTGTANTGELFF	TGTGCCAGCAGCGTAGGGACCGGGACAGCTAACACCGGGGAGCTGTTTTTT	TRBV9	few	TRBJ2-2	TRBD1
CASTIRSGGGAGGELFF	TGTGCCAGTACTATCAGATCCGGCGGGGGGGCCGGCGGGGAGCTGTTTTTT	TRBV19	.	TRBJ2-2	TRBD2
CASSSSLNTNEQFF	TGCGCCAGCAGCTCCAGTCTCAATACGAATGAGCAGTTCTTC	TRBV5-1	few	TRBJ2-1	.
CASSYEGGPWETQYF	TGTGCCAGCAGCTACGAAGGGGGCCCCTGGGAGACCCAGTACTTC	TRBV27	.	TRBJ2-5	TRBD1
CASSVEVAYGYTF	TGTGCCAGCAGTGTGGAGGTTGCCTATGGCTACACCTTC	TRBV6-5	.	TRBJ1-2	.
CASSPEPGGYEQYF	TGTGCCAGCAGCCCAGAACCGGGGGGGTACGAGCAGTACTTC	TRBV7-2	few	TRBJ2-7	TRBD2
CASSQEIGGAYEQYF	TGCGCCAGCAGCCAAGAGATCGGGGGGGCTTACGAGCAGTACTTC	TRBV4-3	.	TRBJ2-7	TRBD2
CASSLGTVGDTQYF	TGCGCCAGCAGCCTCGGGACAGTAGGAGATACGCAGTATTTT	TRBV5-1	few	TRBJ2-3	TRBD1
CASSQDPGDYGYTF	TGTGCCAGCAGCCAAGATCCAGGGGACTATGGCTACACCTTC	TRBV14	.	TRBJ1-2	.
CASQGGSNRALTGELFF	TGTGCCAGCCAAGGGGGAAGTAACAGGGCGCTCACCGGGGAGCTGTTTTTT	TRBV2	few	TRBJ2-2	.
CASSPTGATNEKLFF	TGTGCCAGCAGCCCCACAGGGGCAACTAATGAAAAACTGTTTTTT	TRBV9	few	TRBJ1-4	TRBD1
CASSVGSAGGIITGELFF	TGTGCCAGCAGCGTAGGTTCGGCAGGGGGGATAATTACCGGGGAGCTGTTTTTT	TRBV9	.	TRBJ2-2	.
CASSLGGTEAEGYTF	TGTGCCAGCAGCTTAGGTGGAACAGAAGCTGAAGGCTACACCTTC	TRBV7-6	.	TRBJ1-2	.
CASGERAGELFF	TGTGCCAGCGGGGAGCGGGCCGGGGAGCTGTTTTTT	TRBV6-4	few	TRBJ2-2	.
CASSGGGSGTANEQFF	TGCGCCAGCAGCGGCGGGGGTTCAGGTACGGCCAATGAGCAGTTCTTC	TRBV5-1	few	TRBJ2-1	TRBD2
CASSLSAENRYF	TGTGCCAGCAGCTTGTCGGCGGAGAATCGGTACTTC	TRBV5-6	.	TRBJ2-5	.
CASSIGLADNYQETQYF	TGTGCCAGTAGTATAGGACTAGCGGATAACTACCAAGAGACCCAGTACTTC	TRBV19	.	TRBJ2-5	TRBD2
CASSLGAGAPLHF	TGTGCCAGCAGTCTCGGGGCAGGGGCACCCCTCCACTTT	TRBV2	few	TRBJ1-6	.
CASSLGGQGPYGYTF	TGTGCCAGCAGCTTGGGAGGACAGGGGCCCTATGGCTACACCTTC	TRBV7-2	.	TRBJ1-2	TRBD1
CASSQGPGTGDGSGELFF	TGTGCCAGCAGCCAAGGCCCCGGGACAGGGGACGGAAGCGGGGAGCTGTTTTTT	TRBV4-2	few	TRBJ2-2	TRBD1
CASSLRTSGGVEVANIQYF	TGTGCCAGCAGCTTAAGAACTAGCGGGGGGGTTGAGGTCGCAAACATTCAGTACTTC	TRBV7-9	.	TRBJ2-4	TRBD2
CAISDWGGYDNEQFF	TGTGCCATCAGTGACTGGGGGGGCTATGACAATGAGCAGTTCTTC	TRBV10-3	few	TRBJ2-1	.
CASSLVPLEEEKLFF	TGTGCCAGCAGCTTAGTTCCATTAGAAGAGGAAAAACTGTTTTTT	TRBV7-2	few	TRBJ1-4	.
CAWTGGNYGYTF	TGTGCCTGGACCGGCGGTAACTATGGCTACACCTTC	TRBV30	few	TRBJ1-2	.
CASIQESGGPQHF	TGTGCCAGCATTCAGGAGTCCGGAGGGCCCCAGCATTTT	TRBV2	few	TRBJ1-5	.
CASSQDLGGVWSQSYEQYF	TGTGCCAGCAGCCAAGATTTGGGGGGAGTATGGAGTCAAAGCTACGAGCAGTACTTC	TRBV4-2	.	TRBJ2-7	.
CASSLTGGYTQYF	TGTGCCAGCAGCTTGACTGGCGGGTATACGCAGTATTTT	TRBV5-8	.	TRBJ2-3	.
CASSPWGQDGEQYF	TGTGCCAGCAGCCCTTGGGGGCAGGATGGCGAGCAGTACTTC	TRBV7-9	few	TRBJ2-7	.
CASSTLAGHNEQFF	TGTGCCAGCAGTACCCTAGCGGGGCACAATGAGCAGTTCTTC	TRBV6-4	.	TRBJ2-1	TRBD2
CASSSRGGTDTQYF	TGTGCCAGCAGCTCACGGGGAGGCACAGATACGCAGTATTTT	TRBV11-3	.	TRBJ2-3	.
CASSLRLETSGGATDTQYF	TGTGCCAGCTCGCTTCGACTCGAGACTAGCGGGGGGGCCACAGATACGCAGTATTTT	TRBV18	few	TRBJ2-3	TRBD2
CASSLNSGSNQPQHF	TGTGCCAGCAGTTTGAACAGTGGAAGCAATCAGCCCCAGCATTTT	TRBV7-9	few	TRBJ1-5	.
CASSLALGGQETQYF	TGTGCCAGCAGCTTAGCATTGGGGGGGCAAGAGACCCAGTACTTC	TRBV7-2	many	TRBJ2-5	TRBD2